This T cell receptor beta chain emerged from a study of T cell repertoires in cytomegalovirus infection (dated by TCRdb to between 2018 and 2021). Some background on the complete study: Peptide stimulations targeted recently identified HLA-C-restricted CMV epitopes, whose presentation resists viral immunomodulation, together with well-studied HLA-B-restricted epitopes. Donor HLA type was relevant to the analysis, because carriage of CMV infection together with the matching HLA type was indicated by public TCR beta signatures.

This specimen's treatment or condition label, per the study, means: in vitro stimulation with specific CMV peptide epitopes to enrich CMV-specific T cells. Points the paper makes about the study in general: In both this cohort and an independent roughly 330-donor cohort, the cumulative frequency of public TCR beta family members distinguished carriers of CMV infection plus the relevant HLA type. The ex vivo response was dominated by HLA-C-restricted CMV-specific TCR beta clonotypes, which also provided the single most frequent clonotype in two of eight donors.

These reads were obtained on an Illumina HiSeq 1500. TCRdb took the public reads, trimmed them with fastp at Q25, ran MiXCR for clone calling and kept in-frame beta chains. Rows merge per CDR3 protein into single entries with the most common DNA and genes. For this sample the table gives approximately 600,000 distinct CDR3 sequences, of which approximately 40% were detected only once. The ten largest account for around 50% of the sample. In regard to this clonotype: There is no known antigen for this receptor. No base-level quality is on record; no much larger clone is a single base apart.

The material was cultured PBMCs, obtained from culture after CMV antigen stimulation. This sequence originates from a human donor in good health (CMV status not recorded). Some clones in this sample may be carry-over from other donors' samples.

The CDR3 has the sequence CASLVTTSGIGEQYF. The nucleotide sequence is given as TGTGCCAGCCTCGTGACGACTAGCGGGATTGGCGAGCAGTACTTC. The sequence is built from TRBV6-1 and TRBJ2-7, with 11 bases matching TRBD2. V and J are trimmed by 8 bases and 6 bases, and the gene matches miss 12 bases of the junction. The germline V gene specifies MNHNS as CDR1 and SASEGT as CDR2. The CDR3 measures 15 amino acids from cysteine to phenylalanine. Solely the CDR3 DNA is kept, with 45 bases framed from the first base.